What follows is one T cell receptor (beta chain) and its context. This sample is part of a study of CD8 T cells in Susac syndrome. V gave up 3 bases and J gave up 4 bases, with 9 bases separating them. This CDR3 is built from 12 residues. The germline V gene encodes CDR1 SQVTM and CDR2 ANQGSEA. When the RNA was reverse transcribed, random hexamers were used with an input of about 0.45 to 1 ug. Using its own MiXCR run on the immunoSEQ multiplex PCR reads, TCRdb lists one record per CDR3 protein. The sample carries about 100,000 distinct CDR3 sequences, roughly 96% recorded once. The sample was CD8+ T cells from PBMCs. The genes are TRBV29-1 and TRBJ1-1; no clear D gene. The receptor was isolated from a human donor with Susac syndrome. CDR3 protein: CSVDSRGTEAFF. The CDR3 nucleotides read TGCAGCGTTGATTCTCGGGGCACTGAAGCTTTCTTT.